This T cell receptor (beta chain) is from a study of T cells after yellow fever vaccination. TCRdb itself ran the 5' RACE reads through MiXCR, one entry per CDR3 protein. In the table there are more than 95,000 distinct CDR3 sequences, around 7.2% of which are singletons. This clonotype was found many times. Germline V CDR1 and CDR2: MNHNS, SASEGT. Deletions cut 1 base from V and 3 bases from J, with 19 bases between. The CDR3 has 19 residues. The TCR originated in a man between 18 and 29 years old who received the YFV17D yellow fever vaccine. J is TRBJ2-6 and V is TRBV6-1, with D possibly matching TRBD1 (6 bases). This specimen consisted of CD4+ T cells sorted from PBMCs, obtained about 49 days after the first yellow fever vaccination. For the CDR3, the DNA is TGTGCCAGCAGTGAAGTGACACCGAACAGGGTTAATGGGGCCAACGTCCTGACTTTC. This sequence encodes CASSEVTPNRVNGANVLTF.